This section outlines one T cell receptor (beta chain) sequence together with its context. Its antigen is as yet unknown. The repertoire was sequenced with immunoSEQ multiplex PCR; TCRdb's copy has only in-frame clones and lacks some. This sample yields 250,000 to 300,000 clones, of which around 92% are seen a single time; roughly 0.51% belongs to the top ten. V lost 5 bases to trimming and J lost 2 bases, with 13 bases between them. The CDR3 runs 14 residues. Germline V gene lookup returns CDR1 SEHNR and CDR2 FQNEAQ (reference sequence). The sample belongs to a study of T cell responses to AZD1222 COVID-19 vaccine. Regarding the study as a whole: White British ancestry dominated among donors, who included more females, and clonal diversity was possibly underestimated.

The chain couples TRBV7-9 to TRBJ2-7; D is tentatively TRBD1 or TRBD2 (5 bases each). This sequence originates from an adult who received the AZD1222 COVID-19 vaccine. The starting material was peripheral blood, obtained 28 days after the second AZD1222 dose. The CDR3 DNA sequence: TGTGCCAGCAGCCACCGGGACGGAGCCTACGAGCAGTACTTC. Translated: CASSHRDGAYEQYF. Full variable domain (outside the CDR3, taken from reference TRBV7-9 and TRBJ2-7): DTGVSQNPRHKITKRGQNVTFRCDPISEHNRLYWYRQTLGQGPEFLTYFQNEAQLEKSRLLSDRFSAERPKGSFSTLEIQRTEQGDSAMYLCASSHRDGAYEQYFGPGTRLTVT.